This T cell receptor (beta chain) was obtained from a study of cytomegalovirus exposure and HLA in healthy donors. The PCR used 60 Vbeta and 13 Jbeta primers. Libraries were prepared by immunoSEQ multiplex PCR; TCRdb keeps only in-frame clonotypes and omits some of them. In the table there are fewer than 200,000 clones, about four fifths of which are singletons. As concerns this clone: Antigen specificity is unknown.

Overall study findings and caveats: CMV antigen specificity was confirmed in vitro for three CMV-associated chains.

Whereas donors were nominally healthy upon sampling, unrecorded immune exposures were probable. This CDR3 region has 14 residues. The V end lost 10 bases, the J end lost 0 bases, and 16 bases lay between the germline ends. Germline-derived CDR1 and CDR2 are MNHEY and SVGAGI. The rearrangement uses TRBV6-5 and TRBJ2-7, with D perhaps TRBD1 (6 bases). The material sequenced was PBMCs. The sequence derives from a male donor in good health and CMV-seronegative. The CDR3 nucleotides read TGTGCCACCGGCAGGGGAATTCCCTCCTACGAGCAGTACTTC. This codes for CATGRGIPSYEQYF.